Listed below are T cell receptor beta chains from one sample, sequenced in a study of cytomegalovirus exposure and HLA in healthy donors. Some clones are missing from TCRdb's copy, which holds only in-frame ones; the method was immunoSEQ multiplex PCR. The table shows roughly 120,000 clones, with approximately 80% occurring only once. The source material was PBMCs. These receptors were taken from a woman in her forties in good health and CMV-seropositive. Each CDR3 is given with its conserved first and last residue. D genes are given only for firm matches. Clone size, where shown, is once, few, many, or a class for clones that have expanded.

j_gene: TRBJ1-1
abundance: .
v_gene: TRBV5-1
d_gene: .
CDR3aa: CASSSLGGRNTEAFF
CDR3nt: TGCGCCAGCAGCTCCCTCGGGGGGCGCAACACTGAAGCTTTCTTT

j_gene: TRBJ1-2
abundance: once
v_gene: TRBV14
d_gene: TRBD1
CDR3aa: CASSQDRGQGSRGGYTF
CDR3nt: TGTGCCAGCAGCCAAGATCGGGGACAGGGGAGTAGAGGAGGCTACACCTTC

j_gene: TRBJ2-3
abundance: .
v_gene: TRBV23-1
d_gene: .
CDR3aa: CASSPRGTDTQYF
CDR3nt: TGCGCCAGCAGTCCCCGGGGCACAGATACGCAGTATTTT

j_gene: TRBJ1-1
abundance: once
v_gene: TRBV28
d_gene: TRBD1
CDR3aa: CASSPGTGSLNTEAFF
CDR3nt: TGTGCCAGCAGTCCCGGGACAGGTTCGTTGAACACTGAAGCTTTCTTT

j_gene: TRBJ2-3
abundance: few
v_gene: TRBV28
d_gene: TRBD2
CDR3aa: CASSLAGDTDTQYF
CDR3nt: TGTGCCAGCAGCCTAGCGGGGGACACAGATACGCAGTATTTT

j_gene: TRBJ1-2
abundance: .
v_gene: TRBV18
d_gene: .
CDR3aa: CASSPERQGKSIYTF
CDR3nt: TGTGCCAGCTCACCAGAGCGCCAGGGAAAATCTATCTACACCTTC

j_gene: TRBJ2-1
abundance: once
v_gene: TRBV5-4
d_gene: TRBD2
CDR3aa: CASSPRTSGYNEQFF
CDR3nt: TGTGCCAGCAGTCCCCGGACTAGCGGTTACAATGAGCAGTTCTTC

j_gene: TRBJ1-1
abundance: .
v_gene: TRBV5-1
d_gene: TRBD1
CDR3aa: CASSILDRALGEAFF
CDR3nt: TGCGCCAGCAGCATTCTTGACAGGGCATTGGGTGAAGCTTTCTTT

j_gene: TRBJ2-3
abundance: .
v_gene: TRBV6-1
d_gene: .
CDR3aa: CASSDAPWADTQYF
CDR3nt: TGTGCCAGCAGTGATGCCCCCTGGGCGGATACGCAGTATTTT

j_gene: TRBJ2-4
abundance: .
v_gene: TRBV30
d_gene: TRBD1
CDR3aa: CAWSLGQEINIQYF
CDR3nt: TGTGCCTGGAGTCTGGGACAGGAAATAAACATTCAGTACTTC

j_gene: TRBJ2-1
abundance: .
v_gene: TRBV4-1
d_gene: TRBD2
CDR3aa: CASSQGPHGRGDEQFF
CDR3nt: TGCGCCAGCAGCCAAGGTCCCCACGGGAGGGGAGATGAGCAGTTCTTC

j_gene: TRBJ2-5
abundance: .
v_gene: TRBV4-1
d_gene: .
CDR3aa: CASSQYGGDLQETQYF
CDR3nt: TGCGCCAGCAGCCAATATGGCGGGGATCTTCAAGAGACCCAGTACTTC

j_gene: TRBJ2-3
abundance: .
v_gene: TRBV5-6
d_gene: TRBD2
CDR3aa: CATLLAGGPSDTQYF
CDR3nt: TGTGCCACCTTACTTGCGGGAGGGCCCTCAGATACGCAGTATTTT

j_gene: TRBJ2-7
abundance: .
v_gene: TRBV2
d_gene: .
CDR3aa: CASSDRVGVSSPNKQYF
CDR3nt: TGTGCCAGCAGTGACCGCGTAGGGGTTTCGTCCCCAAACAAGCAGTACTTC

j_gene: TRBJ1-2
abundance: .
v_gene: TRBV27
d_gene: TRBD1
CDR3aa: CASSSTGVWGYTF
CDR3nt: TGTGCCAGCAGTTCGACAGGGGTGTGGGGCTACACCTTC

j_gene: TRBJ1-3
abundance: .
v_gene: TRBV2
d_gene: .
CDR3aa: CASRGQGYSGNTIYF
CDR3nt: TGTGCCAGCAGGGGGCAGGGGTACTCCGGAAACACCATATATTTT

j_gene: TRBJ2-5
abundance: .
v_gene: TRBV5-1
d_gene: TRBD1
CDR3aa: CASSLGGTAQETQYF
CDR3nt: TGCGCCAGCAGCTTGGGGGGGACAGCGCAAGAGACCCAGTACTTC

j_gene: TRBJ2-1
abundance: .
v_gene: TRBV5-4
d_gene: .
CDR3aa: CASSPGGRGPNEQFF
CDR3nt: TGTGCCAGCAGCCCGGGGGGCAGGGGGCCCAATGAGCAGTTCTTC

j_gene: TRBJ2-7
abundance: .
v_gene: TRBV7-3
d_gene: TRBD2
CDR3aa: CASSPAGRGNEQYF
CDR3nt: TGTGCCAGCAGCCCCGCCGGGAGGGGAAACGAGCAGTACTTC

j_gene: TRBJ2-3
abundance: .
v_gene: TRBV29-1
d_gene: .
CDR3aa: CSVPRSGSTDTQYF
CDR3nt: TGCAGCGTACCCAGGAGCGGGAGCACAGATACGCAGTATTTT

j_gene: TRBJ2-1
abundance: .
v_gene: TRBV4-2
d_gene: .
CDR3aa: CASSQDSLALNEQFF
CDR3nt: TGTGCCAGCAGCCAAGATTCCCTAGCCCTCAATGAGCAGTTCTTC

j_gene: TRBJ1-2
abundance: .
v_gene: TRBV2
d_gene: TRBD1
CDR3aa: CASSESGTVYGYTF
CDR3nt: TGTGCCAGCAGTGAATCCGGGACAGTCTATGGCTACACCTTC

j_gene: TRBJ2-2
abundance: .
v_gene: TRBV5-6
d_gene: .
CDR3aa: CASSLRGGYTGELFF
CDR3nt: TGTGCCAGCAGCTTACGTGGAGGATACACCGGGGAGCTGTTTTTT

j_gene: TRBJ1-4
abundance: .
v_gene: TRBV29-1
d_gene: .
CDR3aa: CSVMTAPGGEKLFF
CDR3nt: TGCAGCGTCATGACCGCCCCCGGCGGGGAAAAACTGTTTTTT

j_gene: TRBJ2-1
abundance: few
v_gene: TRBV19
d_gene: TRBD2
CDR3aa: CASSQTSGLPYNEQFF
CDR3nt: TGTGCCAGTAGCCAGACTAGCGGACTACCCTACAATGAGCAGTTCTTC

j_gene: TRBJ2-7
abundance: once
v_gene: TRBV2
d_gene: .
CDR3aa: CASSEYGYEQYF
CDR3nt: TGTGCCAGCAGTGAGTACGGTTACGAGCAGTACTTC

j_gene: TRBJ2-7
abundance: .
v_gene: TRBV30
d_gene: .
CDR3aa: CAWSRGGIYEQYF
CDR3nt: TGTGCCTGGAGTAGGGGGGGGATTTACGAGCAGTACTTC

j_gene: TRBJ2-7
abundance: .
v_gene: TRBV7-2
d_gene: TRBD2
CDR3aa: CASSIRQREWGSEQYF
CDR3nt: TGTGCCAGCAGCATAAGACAGCGGGAGTGGGGAAGCGAGCAGTACTTC

j_gene: TRBJ1-5
abundance: .
v_gene: TRBV28
d_gene: .
CDR3aa: CATRGGGAISNQPQHF
CDR3nt: TGTGCCACCAGGGGTGGGGGGGCAATAAGCAATCAGCCCCAGCATTTT

j_gene: TRBJ2-1
abundance: .
v_gene: TRBV28
d_gene: TRBD2
CDR3aa: CASSLGGLAGVNEQFF
CDR3nt: TGTGCCAGCAGTTTAGGGGGACTAGCGGGAGTCAATGAGCAGTTCTTC

j_gene: TRBJ2-4
abundance: .
v_gene: TRBV28
d_gene: .
CDR3aa: CASTLGGAGKNIQYF
CDR3nt: TGTGCCAGCACCTTAGGGGGGGCGGGGAAAAACATTCAGTACTTC

j_gene: TRBJ2-7
abundance: .
v_gene: TRBV5-1
d_gene: .
CDR3aa: CASSLGRLQYEQYF
CDR3nt: TGCGCCAGCAGCTTGGGGAGGCTCCAATACGAGCAGTACTTC

j_gene: TRBJ2-1
abundance: .
v_gene: TRBV7-8
d_gene: TRBD2
CDR3aa: CASSWTSGRAPNEQFF
CDR3nt: TGTGCCAGCAGCTGGACTAGCGGGAGGGCCCCAAATGAGCAGTTCTTC

j_gene: TRBJ1-1
abundance: .
v_gene: TRBV28
d_gene: .
CDR3aa: CASSPLPGDQNTEAFF
CDR3nt: TGTGCCAGCAGTCCCCTCCCGGGGGATCAGAACACTGAAGCTTTCTTT

j_gene: TRBJ2-5
abundance: .
v_gene: TRBV5-4
d_gene: TRBD2
CDR3aa: CASSLGGLAGVQETQYF
CDR3nt: TGTGCCAGCAGCCTGGGGGGGCTAGCGGGAGTCCAAGAGACCCAGTACTTC

j_gene: TRBJ2-7
abundance: .
v_gene: TRBV10-3
d_gene: .
CDR3aa: CATSLDSYEQYF
CDR3nt: TGTGCCACCTCACTAGACTCCTACGAGCAGTACTTC

j_gene: TRBJ2-7
abundance: .
v_gene: TRBV7-9
d_gene: TRBD1
CDR3aa: CASSFRGQREQYF
CDR3nt: TGTGCCAGCAGCTTTAGGGGGCAGCGCGAGCAGTACTTC

j_gene: TRBJ1-2
abundance: .
v_gene: TRBV19
d_gene: .
CDR3aa: CASSRQVEYGYTF
CDR3nt: TGTGCCAGTAGCCGACAGGTTGAGTATGGCTACACCTTC

j_gene: TRBJ2-7
abundance: .
v_gene: TRBV6-5
d_gene: TRBD2
CDR3aa: CASTPYSGGPYEQYF
CDR3nt: TGTGCCAGCACCCCGTACAGCGGGGGGCCCTACGAGCAGTACTTC

j_gene: TRBJ1-5
abundance: .
v_gene: TRBV7-8
d_gene: .
CDR3aa: CASSTRSNQPQHF
CDR3nt: TGTGCCAGCAGCACTAGAAGCAATCAGCCCCAGCATTTT

j_gene: TRBJ2-7
abundance: .
v_gene: TRBV27
d_gene: TRBD2
CDR3aa: CASSLSRREGLRAREQYF
CDR3nt: TGTGCCAGCAGTTTATCTCGGCGGGAGGGCCTCAGGGCGCGCGAGCAGTACTTC

j_gene: TRBJ2-2
abundance: .
v_gene: TRBV15
d_gene: TRBD2
CDR3aa: CATRGGGRAIGELFF
CDR3nt: TGTGCCACCAGAGGTGGCGGGAGGGCGATCGGGGAGCTGTTTTTT

j_gene: TRBJ2-1
abundance: few
v_gene: TRBV19
d_gene: .
CDR3aa: CASRERLKGLRNEQFF
CDR3nt: TGTGCCAGTAGGGAGCGGTTGAAGGGCCTCAGGAATGAGCAGTTCTTC

j_gene: TRBJ1-5
abundance: few
v_gene: TRBV30
d_gene: TRBD1
CDR3aa: CAWRDRGGQPQHF
CDR3nt: TGTGCCTGGAGGGACAGGGGAGGCCAGCCCCAGCATTTT